Sequencing of this T cell receptor beta chain was carried out in a study of early T cells in non-severe SARS-CoV-2 infection. Turning to the study itself: From unsorted whole blood, bulk RNA was sequenced, and the chains remained unpaired.

The V and J ends lost 1 base and 1 base respectively, with 10 bases between them. The V gene's germline CDR1 is MGHRA and CDR2 YSYEKL. The CDR3 is 15 amino acids. Regarding the study as a whole: A preference for anti-spike CD8 responses marked VDJdb matching, which missed private and CD4 specificities.

Individual cDNA molecules carried attached unique molecular identifiers. In TCRdb, the 5' RACE reads were re-called with MiXCR into one record per CDR3 protein. Altogether 46,000 or so distinct CDR3 sequences are present, over 10% being singletons, with the ten largest covering around 9.6%. This clonotype occurred a few times. Its antigen is still unknown. Sequencing used whole blood. The chain uses TRBV4-1 and TRBJ1-1; D possibly corresponds to TRBD1 (5 bases). The sequence was collected from an adult who was a healthcare worker with PCR-confirmed SARS-CoV-2 infection or an uninfected control (not recorded which). The CDR3 nucleotides read TGCGCCAGCAGCCAAGTACAGGCACCGAACACTGAAGCTTTCTTT. It codes for CASSQVQAPNTEAFF.